This entry concerns a single T cell receptor (beta chain). The table lists this clone with a count of one. Its specific antigen is unknown. Base-call qualities are not available, and no considerably larger clone is one nucleotide away. V loses 0 bases of germline sequence and J loses 5 bases, and the interval between the two ends is 20 bases. There are 17 amino acids in the CDR3, from cysteine to phenylalanine inclusive. Of the read, only the CDR3 DNA is kept; its 51 bases are in frame from base 1. The germline V gene encodes CDR1 SGHDT and CDR2 YYEEEE. TCRbeta CDR3 regions were profiled with the immunoSEQ Assay using bias-controlled multiplex PCR amplification of genomic DNA. Processing in the source paper ran as follows. To quantify the absolute abundance of each unique TCRbeta CDR3 region, the sequences were collapsed and filtered. Differential abundance was assessed using a binomial (Fisher-equivalent) model and a beta-binomial model in which time-dependent variance fitted from healthy donors was added. Clones with fewer than 5 combined templates were excluded, and clones with Benjamini-Hochberg FDR below 0.01 were called differentially abundant. Using the form v = (b*log(k)+a)^2, the beta-binomial variance was modeled as a function of the total template count across the two samples. As stored in TCRdb, this immuneACCESS dataset retains in-frame rearrangements with V and J assigned. A fraction of the clones does not appear; measured against another copy, unresolved V genes explain less than half of the discrepancy, and the remainder lacks a known reason. V and J calls and clone size are those listed in that table; D and trimming were worked out from the DNA. For this sample the table gives approximately 100,000 clones, of which around 85% were detected only once. The ten largest clones represent approximately 18% of the sample.

This specimen belongs to a study of identifying expanded T cells in peripheral blood (dated by TCRdb to the late 2010s). With regard to the full study: Separate aliquots of the same genomic DNA pool were sequenced to produce technical replicates, and four replicates were compared in pairs.

During the collection period, no infections or other immune events were recorded for the healthy donors. To calibrate time-dependent variance in a beta-binomial model of T-cell clone differential abundance, blood repertoires from healthy donors were used as a training cohort. The training cohort comprised roughly ten healthy donors, 3 female and 7 male. The donors were between roughly 29 and 65 years old, with an average age of around 42 years. Whole blood, obtained from a commercial supplier, was collected from each healthy donor at three time points spaced approximately 15 days apart. For immunosequencing, genomic DNA was extracted from unsorted whole blood. Overall study results and their limits: Both the number of clones called differentially abundant and the false-positive rate were significantly reduced by the beta-binomial model across all healthy-donor time intervals. Across all healthy donors, variance in clone template counts between approximately 2-week samples was found to increase significantly with total template count. The authors expected biological variance in healthy repertoires might increase further over much longer intervals such as months to years. Between technical replicates the binomial model flagged roughly 1.1 differentially abundant clones, whereas over about 2 weeks the binomial model flagged about 15 and over about four weeks 19 to 20.

This sequence was found in a person between 18 and 75 years old in good health. The chain couples TRBV5-6 to TRBJ2-5, with the identity of the D gene unclear. Input material: blood. At the DNA level, the sequence is TGTGCCAGCAGCTTGGCTTCCGCAGGTCCTGCGGAGGAGACCCAGTACTTC. Its protein reads: CASSLASAGPAEETQYF.